This T cell receptor beta chain was found in a study of OX40 agonist ivuxolimab in advanced cancers. Produced via immunoSEQ multiplex PCR; TCRdb's table is partial and in-frame only. The sample holds approximately 52,000 clones, approximately 94% seen once. Points from the study as a whole: Low clonal expansion, among the lowest seen, marked partial responders at 0.1-3.0 mg/kg. The work left the antigen specificity of expanded peripheral T cells undetermined.

Notes on this clone: The antigen is undetermined.

The CDR3 length is 14 residues. The J segment lost 7 bases and the V segment lost 4 bases, leaving 4 bases of the junction unmatched. Germline-derived CDR1 and CDR2 are SGHAT and FQNNGV. This specimen was CD4+ or CD8+ T cells sorted from blood, taken in a trial of the OX40 agonist ivuxolimab. The origin of this receptor is an adult with an advanced solid tumor such as melanoma, head and neck, liver or kidney cancer. This chain links TRBV11-2 with TRBJ2-1; TRBD2 matches at 10 bases. CDR3 protein: CASSSSGSWNEQFF. CDR3 bases: TGTGCCAGCAGCTCTAGCGGGAGTTGGAATGAGCAGTTCTTC. The whole variable domain, remainder taken from reference TRBV11-2 and TRBJ2-1, is EAGVAQSPRYKIIEKRQSVAFWCNPISGHATLYWYQQILGQGPKLLIQFQNNGVVDDSQLPKDRFSAERLKGVDSTLKIQPAKLEDSAVYLCASSSSGSWNEQFFGPGTRLTVL.